This entry lists 14 T cell receptor beta chains sequenced from one sample in a study of shared clonotypes between healthy human individuals. Sequencing was performed with immunoSEQ multiplex PCR; in TCRdb, only in-frame clones are kept and a portion is missing. The sample consists of some 2,000,000 clones, around 95% of them appearing once. Sequences were obtained from naive CD4+ T cells sorted from blood. The subset is: CD45RA+ positively selected. The receptor source for this set is a man between 18 and 35 years old in good health.

The chain has TRBV5-4 and TRBJ1-1; a possible D gene is TRBD1 (6 bases). CDR3 length: 16 amino acids. Germline lookup yields CDR1 SGHNT and CDR2 YYREEE (reference sequence). V gave up 4 bases and J gave up 1 base, with 17 bases separating them. As DNA, the CDR3 is TGTGCCAGCAGCCTAGGAGTTACAGGGACGAACACTGAAGCTTTCTTT. It specifies CASSLGVTGTNTEAFF.

The rearrangement uses TRBV5-1 and TRBJ1-3, with 7 bases lining up with TRBD1. Germline assignment: CDR1 SGHRS and CDR2 YFSETQ. The CDR3 consists of 16 residues. V shed 3 bases, J shed 3 bases, and the junction held 9 bases outside the gene matches. The CDR3: CASSSTGVGIGNTIYF. The CDR3 DNA sequence: TGCGCCAGCAGCTCTACAGGGGTTGGTATTGGAAACACCATATATTTT.

The chain combines TRBV27 with TRBJ1-1; 7 bases match TRBD1. The V gene's germline CDR1 is MNHEY and CDR2 SMNVEV (reference sequence). J lost 1 base, V lost 5 bases, and 7 bases had no gene match. This CDR3 is built from 15 residues. CDR3 bases: TGTGCCAGCAGTCTCGTGAGACAGGGGAACACTGAAGCTTTCTTT. Translating gives CASSLVRQGNTEAFF.

The chain is built from TRBV6-5 and TRBJ1-1, with 8 positions matching TRBD1. V trimming: 5 bases; J trimming: 4 bases; junction bases outside the gene matches: 9. The germline V gene encodes CDR1 MNHEY and CDR2 SVGAGI. The length of the CDR3 is 15 residues. CDR3 sequence: CASSPPPGQGTEAFF. The CDR3 DNA reads as TGTGCCAGCAGTCCCCCTCCCGGACAGGGCACTGAAGCTTTCTTT.

The chain recombines TRBV6-1 with TRBJ1-1, with 9 bases lining up with TRBD1. V shed 2 bases, J shed 6 bases, and the junction held 4 bases outside the gene matches. The CDR3 runs to 14 residues. Per the germline V gene, CDR1 is MNHNS and CDR2 is SASEGT. The DNA of the CDR3 is TGTGCCAGCAGTGAAAATGACAGGGGGGCTGAAGCTTTCTTT. It translates to CASSENDRGAEAFF.

This rearrangement joins TRBV2 to TRBJ2-3; the match to TRBD2 covers 10 bases. This CDR3 has 15 amino acids. V lost 4 bases, J lost 6 bases, and 7 bases stayed unmatched. In germline, CDR1 is SNHLY, CDR2 FYNNEI. CDR3 sequence (DNA): TGTGCCAGCAGTGCCAGCGGGGGGGCCGGGGATACGCAGTATTTT. Its translation: CASSASGGAGDTQYF.

The V and J genes are TRBV7-2 and TRBJ1-2; possible D gene TRBD1, 5 bases. With 5 bases removed from V and 4 bases from J, the gap between germline ends came to 23 bases. This CDR3 has 17 amino acids. Germline V gene sequence: CDR1 SGHTA, CDR2 FQGNSA. The CDR3 bases are TGTGCCAGCAGCACCCGGTCGGGGGGAGTAGTTTTCTATGGCTACACCTTC. Translated, it gives CASSTRSGGVVFYGYTF.

This clone appeared a single time. J is TRBJ2-5 and V is TRBV5-1; TRBD2 aligns across 9 bases. V shed 1 base and J 2 bases; nucleotides not matched to a gene: 3. Germline CDR1 is SGHRS and CDR2 is YFSETQ. The length of the CDR3 is 15 residues. The CDR3 DNA reads as TGCGCCAGCAGCTTGCCTAGCGGGACGCAAGAGACCCAGTACTTC. Residues: CASSLPSGTQETQYF.

Note on this clone: Other DNA sequences from this sample encode an identical CDR3 as well. This sequence joins TRBV2 and TRBJ2-5; D is ambiguous. The CDR3 spans 13 residues. V lost 4 bases and J 2 bases, leaving 8 bases between the germline ends. CDR1 SNHLY and CDR2 FYNNEI come from the germline V gene. Here the CDR3 reads CASSGGLQETQYF. The CDR3 DNA reads as TGTGCCAGCAGTGGGGGATTGCAAGAGACCCAGTACTTC.

The rearrangement joins TRBV5-4 to TRBJ2-7, with D maybe TRBD2 (5 bases). CDR1 and CDR2 from the germline V gene are SGHNT and YYREEE (reference sequence). The V end was cut by 4 bases, the J end by 3 bases, with 17 bases between. The CDR3 runs to 15 residues. The CDR3 region is CASSPTGKGLYEQYF. The CDR3 DNA follows: TGTGCCAGCAGCCCGACGGGGAAAGGACTCTACGAGCAGTACTTC.

The chain joins TRBV5-1 to TRBJ1-1, with a possible D match to TRBD1 (5 bases). The CDR3 is made up of 12 amino acids. Germline assignment: CDR1 SGHRS and CDR2 YFSETQ. Trimming shortened V by 0 bases and J by 12 bases, and 12 bases separated the two germline ends. CDR3 in amino acids: CASSLGTQGTFF. CDR3 nucleotide sequence: TGCGCCAGCAGCTTGGGAACCCAGGGAACTTTCTTT.

The rearrangement uses TRBV14 and TRBJ2-2, with D possibly matching TRBD1 (5 bases). V was cut by 1 base and J by 5 bases, with 14 bases left in between. This CDR3 region has 16 residues. Germline loops: CDR1 SGHDN, CDR2 FVKESK. This chain's CDR3 is CASSQVGRARTGELFF. In DNA form, the CDR3 reads TGTGCCAGCAGCCAAGTTGGCAGGGCCAGGACCGGGGAGCTGTTTTTT.

The chain couples TRBV6-6 to TRBJ2-3; TRBD2 matches 8 bases. V shed 2 bases and J 5 bases; nucleotides not matched to a gene: 3. From germline, CDR1 is MNHNY and CDR2 SVGAGI (reference sequence). This CDR3 has 14 residues. The CDR3 DNA reads TGTGCCAGCAGTTACCCCGGGGGGGGAGATACGCAGTATTTT. Amino acid sequence: CASSYPGGGDTQYF.

The chain links TRBV18 to TRBJ1-6; D perhaps matches TRBD1 (6 bases). V was cut by 8 bases and J by 10 bases, with 18 bases left in between. The CDR3 runs to 14 residues. Looked up from germline, CDR1 is KGHSH and CDR2 is LQKENI. The CDR3 nucleotides are TGTGCCAGCCACGCTGCCGGGGGCGAGTCACCCCTCCACTTT. Translated: CASHAAGGESPLHF.